The rows below give T cell receptor beta chains drawn from one sample of a study of human T cells and chemical hapten exposure. A single record per CDR3 protein comes from TCRdb applying MiXCR to the RACE reads. The data show under 200,000 distinct CDR3 sequences, with approximately 30% seen just once and about 2.1% held by the top ten. This sample comprised whole blood, obtained in connection with sensitization to the hapten diphenylcyclopropenone (DPC). Source of these receptors: a young woman with alopecia areata. Some clones in this sample may be carry-over from other donors' samples. Each CDR3 is given without its conserved first and last residue. Clone size is stated in some rows and not others, as once, few, many or a class when expanded.

CDR3 length: 12; V gene: TRBV7-9; clone size: -; CDR3 protein: ASSSEGVKTEAF
CDR3 length: 13; V gene: TRBV18; clone size: -; CDR3 protein: ASSQGNGFHYGYT
CDR3 length: 14; V gene: TRBV20-1; clone size: -; CDR3 protein: SASPLAGGRADTQY
CDR3 length: 10; V gene: TRBV20-1; clone size: few; CDR3 protein: SAREASYEQY
CDR3 length: 14; V gene: TRBV12-3/TRBV12-4; clone size: -; CDR3 protein: ASSLRVAGASDTQY
CDR3 length: 12; V gene: TRBV7-9; clone size: -; CDR3 protein: ASSLGPGGGEQY
CDR3 length: 11; V gene: TRBV6-4; clone size: -; CDR3 protein: ASSDERNTEAF
CDR3 length: 16; V gene: TRBV4-3; clone size: few; CDR3 protein: ASSQDLDSGKNTGELF
CDR3 length: 11; V gene: TRBV9; clone size: -; CDR3 protein: ASSPSGNYGYT
CDR3 length: 11; V gene: TRBV7-8; clone size: -; CDR3 protein: ASSSGLYNEQF
CDR3 length: 10; V gene: TRBV4-1; clone size: -; CDR3 protein: ASSERNTEAF
CDR3 length: 10; V gene: TRBV10-3; clone size: -; CDR3 protein: AIRGDRGGYT
CDR3 length: 11; V gene: TRBV20-1; clone size: -; CDR3 protein: SASTWKHEGQY
CDR3 length: 13; V gene: TRBV7-6; clone size: few; CDR3 protein: ASSPPVTNSYEQY
CDR3 length: 13; V gene: TRBV6-2/TRBV6-3; clone size: -; CDR3 protein: ASTGGASGSYEQY
CDR3 length: 11; V gene: TRBV7-7; clone size: -; CDR3 protein: ASSWRQGNEQF
CDR3 length: 12; V gene: TRBV5-4; clone size: few; CDR3 protein: ASSKGGAGGELF
CDR3 length: 11; V gene: TRBV6-2/TRBV6-3; clone size: -; CDR3 protein: ASSYEGNYGYT
CDR3 length: 11; V gene: TRBV5-6; clone size: once; CDR3 protein: ASSYGATDTQY
CDR3 length: 11; V gene: TRBV7-9; clone size: few; CDR3 protein: ASSSGMSYEQY
CDR3 length: 15; V gene: TRBV5-1; clone size: -; CDR3 protein: ASSLALSGLGKNIQY
CDR3 length: 15; V gene: TRBV4-1; clone size: -; CDR3 protein: ASSQGTSGRALETQY
CDR3 length: 14; V gene: TRBV6-2/TRBV6-3; clone size: -; CDR3 protein: ASSLWTAPTNEKLF
CDR3 length: 9; V gene: TRBV6-9; clone size: few; CDR3 protein: ASSSLPPCT
CDR3 length: 8; V gene: TRBV10-3; clone size: few; CDR3 protein: ATGGGEQF
CDR3 length: 9; V gene: TRBV7-2; clone size: -; CDR3 protein: ASSLHGFQY
CDR3 length: 16; V gene: TRBV9; clone size: -; CDR3 protein: ASSVPKGNRPNTGELF
CDR3 length: 12; V gene: TRBV5-1; clone size: few; CDR3 protein: ASSLSDGTIGYT
CDR3 length: 9; V gene: TRBV10-3; clone size: -; CDR3 protein: ATQRTGELF
CDR3 length: 10; V gene: TRBV7-9; clone size: few; CDR3 protein: ASSYGATEAF
CDR3 length: 13; V gene: TRBV7-9; clone size: -; CDR3 protein: ASSSGTGRAETQY
CDR3 length: 15; V gene: TRBV21-1; clone size: -; CDR3 protein: ASSTRQGASLSYEQY
CDR3 length: 13; V gene: TRBV7-9; clone size: few; CDR3 protein: ASSLELHNQNIQY
CDR3 length: 11; V gene: TRBV20-1; clone size: few; CDR3 protein: SARGDSNQPQH
CDR3 length: 12; V gene: TRBV10-2; clone size: few; CDR3 protein: ASRLGGGNQPQH
CDR3 length: 14; V gene: TRBV7-2; clone size: -; CDR3 protein: ASSFQTGQRGDTQY
CDR3 length: 10; V gene: TRBV12-3/TRBV12-4; clone size: few; CDR3 protein: ASSFWGTEAF
CDR3 length: 6; V gene: TRBV29-1; clone size: -; CDR3 protein: SVAGAF
CDR3 length: 10; V gene: TRBV6-1; clone size: -; CDR3 protein: ASRVAGNTQY
CDR3 length: 14; V gene: TRBV7-8; clone size: few; CDR3 protein: ASSNQLSGGAGTQY
CDR3 length: 13; V gene: TRBV20-1; clone size: -; CDR3 protein: SVRPGLKRYEKLF
CDR3 length: 14; V gene: TRBV28; clone size: few; CDR3 protein: ASSPPGGGSYNEQF
CDR3 length: 14; V gene: TRBV12-3/TRBV12-4; clone size: -; CDR3 protein: ASSRLGQARWGEAF
CDR3 length: 10; V gene: TRBV27; clone size: -; CDR3 protein: ASSLQGQEQF
CDR3 length: 11; V gene: TRBV9; clone size: -; CDR3 protein: ASSAGHKDTQY